The entry that follows covers one T cell receptor beta chain sequence. Genomic DNA, serving as template, underwent TCR beta VDJ and CDR3 profiling. TCRdb fed the reads into MiXCR, producing one record per CDR3 protein. The sample yields roughly 160,000 distinct CDR3 sequences, about 64% seen once. This entry belongs to a study of CD8+CD57+ T cells in acquired aplastic anemia. Overall study: The mean DNA yield obtained from sorted CD4+ and CD8+ cells came to approximately 3 ug.

The V and J ends lost 0 bases and 0 bases respectively, with 10 bases between them. Germline V gene data show CDR1 as SGHRS and CDR2 as YFSETQ. This CDR3 region has 17 residues. In patients chosen for sequencing, flow cytometry had shown CD8+CD57+ cell expansion. V is TRBV5-1 and J is TRBJ1-6; D not resolved. The sample consisted of sorted CD4+, CD8+, or CD8+CD57+ T cells (not recorded which) from PBMCs. The source is a human donor with aplastic anemia. CDR3 sequence reads: CASSLETADSYNSPLHF. Here the CDR3 DNA reads TGCGCCAGCAGCTTGGAGACGGCGGACTCCTATAATTCACCCCTCCACTTT.